The 21 T cell receptor beta chains presented below share a single source sample, sequenced in a study of shared clonotypes between healthy human individuals. The assay was immunoSEQ multiplex PCR, and TCRdb's table has in-frame clones only and misses some. The sample lists around 700,000 clones, roughly 94% occurring once. It was CD45RO-negative cells, positively selected for CCR7, that made up naive CD8 cells, with terminally differentiated effector memory CD45RA+ cells excluded. Sequencing was done on a sample of naive CD8+ T cells sorted from blood. These receptors came from a man aged 30-40 years in good health.

This sequence joins TRBV7-2 and TRBJ1-1; the D gene is possibly TRBD1 (5 bases). V lost 4 bases and J lost 5, with 20 bases in between. This CDR3 contains 16 residues. Germline CDR1 reads SGHTA; CDR2 reads FQGNSA. CDR3 protein: CASSSPSIRAGTEAFF. The DNA of the CDR3 is TGTGCCAGCAGCTCCCCTTCCATCAGGGCCGGAACTGAAGCTTTCTTT.

The rearrangement uses TRBV5-6 and TRBJ1-5, with D tentatively TRBD1 (5 bases). V was cut by 0 bases and J by 8 bases, with 6 bases left in between. Per germline, CDR1 SGHDT and CDR2 YYEEEE. The CDR3 consists of 12 residues. The CDR3 reads CASSLGGEPQHF. The CDR3 DNA follows: TGTGCCAGCAGCTTGGGAGGGGAGCCCCAGCATTTT.

This sequence joins TRBV29-1 and TRBJ2-3; 8 nucleotides match TRBD1. The CDR3 loop spans 15 amino acids. V lost 6 bases and J lost 2; bases outside the gene matches: 10. CDR1 and CDR2 from the germline V gene are SQVTM and ANQGSEA. The DNA for the CDR3 is TGCAGCGTCTCCGGACAGGGCGCCCACACAGATACGCAGTATTTT. Translated, it gives CSVSGQGAHTDTQYF.

The chain uses TRBV5-1 and TRBJ2-5, with TRBD2 matching 13 bases. The CDR3 contains 19 residues. The trim removed 3 bases at V and 2 bases at J, leaving 13 bases unmatched. Germline V gives CDR1 SGHRS, CDR2 YFSETQ. The CDR3 region has the DNA TGCGCCAGCAGCTCGGCCGGGACTAGCGGGATGGTGGGGCAAGAGACCCAGTACTTC. This translates into CASSSAGTSGMVGQETQYF. The entire variable domain, with the rest obtained from reference TRBV5-1 and TRBJ2-5, is as follows: KAGVTQTPRYLIKTRGQQVTLSCSPISGHRSVSWYQQTPGQGLQFLFEYFSETQRNKGNFPGRFSGRQFSNSRSEMNVSTLELGDSALYLCASSSAGTSGMVGQETQYFGPGTRLLVL.

The V gene is TRBV9, the J gene TRBJ2-1; 10 bases are shared with TRBD2. Germline CDR1 and CDR2: SGDLS and YYNGEE. V shed 4 bases, J shed 0 bases, and the junction held 7 bases outside the gene matches. The CDR3 is 17 amino acids. In DNA, the CDR3 is TGTGCCAGCAGCCCCAAACTAGCGGGGAGCTCCTACAATGAGCAGTTCTTC. This translates into CASSPKLAGSSYNEQFF.

The chain employs TRBV6-6 and TRBJ2-5; D gene uncertain. This CDR3 region has 13 residues. CDR1 is MNHNY and CDR2 is SVGAGI in the germline V gene (reference sequence). V was clipped by 5 bases and J by 1 base, with 8 bases between them. The CDR3 loop reads CASSGPGQETQYF. The DNA of the CDR3 is TGTGCCAGCAGTGGACCGGGCCAAGAGACCCAGTACTTC.

This chain uses TRBV25-1 with TRBJ2-5; D is possibly TRBD1 or TRBD2 (7 bases each). Germline values: CDR1 MGHDK, CDR2 SYGVNS. The CDR3 is 17 residues long. V was pared by 5 bases and J by 5 bases, with 24 bases between. CDR3 in amino acids: CASSRAPPRGRGETQYF. CDR3 DNA sequence: TGTGCCAGCAGTCGCGCCCCTCCTAGGGGGCGGGGGGAGACCCAGTACTTC.

This clone has only one observation. V usage is TRBV15 and J usage is TRBJ2-1; 7 nucleotides match TRBD2. Germline V gene lookup returns CDR1 LNHNV and CDR2 YYDKDF (reference sequence). This CDR3 has 16 amino acids. The trim removed 0 bases at V and 6 bases at J, leaving 8 bases unmatched. In nucleotides, the CDR3 is TGTGCCACCAGCAGAGATCGGGACTATACTTCCAATGAGCAGTTCTTC. This encodes CATSRDRDYTSNEQFF.

V usage is TRBV7-9 and J usage is TRBJ2-1; D call uncertain. Germline V gene sequence: CDR1 SEHNR, CDR2 FQNEAQ (reference sequence). This CDR3 has 16 amino acids. V dropped 5 bases and J dropped 3 bases, with 17 bases sitting between them. The CDR3 here is CASSPLLGTNYNEQFF. The CDR3 region has the DNA TGTGCCAGCAGCCCACTTTTGGGAACAAACTACAATGAGCAGTTCTTC.

The genes are TRBV6-6 and TRBJ2-2; 7 bases are shared with TRBD2. The V gene end was trimmed by 9 bases and the J gene end by 5 bases; junction bases not matched to a gene: 9. The CDR3 length is 14 residues. Germline CDR1 and CDR2: MNHNY and SVGAGI (reference sequence). The CDR3 reads CASVGGSKTGELFF. DNA of the CDR3: TGTGCCAGTGTGGGCGGGAGCAAAACCGGGGAGCTGTTTTTT.

This chain links TRBV7-9 with TRBJ2-1; D is uncertain. CDR1 and CDR2 from the germline V gene are SEHNR and FQNEAQ (reference sequence). The CDR3 is made up of 15 amino acids. V lost 1 base to trimming and J lost 8 bases, with 15 bases between them. CDR3 loop: CASSLERLDVDEQFF. The DNA of the CDR3 is TGTGCCAGCAGCTTAGAGAGATTGGACGTGGATGAGCAGTTCTTC. Full variable domain (missing parts from reference TRBV7-9 and TRBJ2-1): DTGVSQNPRHKITKRGQNVTFRCDPISEHNRLYWYRQTLGQGPEFLTYFQNEAQLEKSRLLSDRFSAERPKGSFSTLEIQRTEQGDSAMYLCASSLERLDVDEQFFGPGTRLTVL.

V and J are TRBV27 and TRBJ1-4; D might be TRBD1 (5 bases). CDR3 length: 12 residues. Germline assignment: CDR1 MNHEY and CDR2 SMNVEV (reference sequence). Trimming shortened V by 4 bases and J by 8 bases, and 8 bases separated the two germline ends. The CDR3 DNA is TGTGCCAGCAGTTCCTCAGGGGAAAAACTGTTTTTT. Translating it yields CASSSSGEKLFF.

A remark on this clone: Compared with germline, one end of the junction differs, possibly owing to a read error. The V call is TRBV7-9, the J call TRBJ2-1; D assignment may be TRBD1 or TRBD2 (5 bases each). The CDR3 runs to 14 residues. CDR1 is SEHNR and CDR2 is FQNEAQ in the germline V gene (reference sequence). DNA of the CDR3: TGTGCCAGCAGCTTACCGGGACGGTACAGTGAGCAGTTCTTC. This gives the protein CASSLPGRYSEQFF.

V usage is TRBV7-9 and J usage is TRBJ2-7; possibly TRBD1 for D (5 bases). V lost 5 bases, J lost 6 bases, and 8 bases lay in between. The CDR3 loop spans 11 amino acids. Germline V lookup: CDR1 SEHNR, CDR2 FQNEAQ (reference sequence). Here the CDR3 DNA reads TGTGCCAGCAGCAAGGGGCTCGAGCAGTACTTC. It yields the protein CASSKGLEQYF.

CDR3 nucleotides: TGTGCCAGCAGCCTCACAGGGGAGGAGGATCAGCCCCAGCATTTT. This gives the protein CASSLTGEEDQPQHF. The genes are TRBV6-5 and TRBJ1-5; 7 bases fit TRBD1. This CDR3 region has 15 residues. The J segment lost 5 bases and the V segment lost 6 bases, leaving 10 bases of the junction unmatched. CDR1 is MNHEY and CDR2 is SVGAGI in the germline V gene.

V gene TRBV9 combines with J gene TRBJ2-7, with a possible D match to TRBD2 (6 bases). The V end lost 0 bases, the J end lost 5 bases, and 18 bases lay between the germline ends. This CDR3 is 16 amino acids long. Looked up from germline, CDR1 is SGDLS and CDR2 is YYNGEE. The CDR3 DNA reads as TGTGCCAGCAGCGTAGAAAGTCCGGGAGTACCCCACGAGCAGTACTTC. Encoded protein: CASSVESPGVPHEQYF.

V is TRBV5-1 and J is TRBJ2-3, with D perhaps TRBD2 (6 bases). V was pared by 3 bases and J by 2 bases, with 13 bases between. Germline loops: CDR1 SGHRS, CDR2 YFSETQ. This CDR3 has 15 residues. CDR3 sequence (DNA): TGCGCCAGCAGCTCGCCGGGACTCAACACAGATACGCAGTATTTT. Its protein is CASSSPGLNTDTQYF.

The chain carries TRBV6-5 and TRBJ2-3, with D possibly being TRBD1 (6 bases). Trimming left V 5 bases short and J 2 bases short, with 14 bases between. Germline V gives CDR1 MNHEY, CDR2 SVGAGI. The CDR3 is 15 residues long. CDR3 sequence reads: CASSASGQYTDTQYF. CDR3 DNA sequence: TGTGCCAGCAGTGCCTCCGGACAGTACACAGATACGCAGTATTTT.

The J gene is TRBJ2-7, the V gene TRBV7-6, with 7 bases identical to TRBD1. The CDR3 covers 16 residues. Unmatched junction bases numbered 9, after V lost 2 bases and J lost 2 bases. Germline assignment: CDR1 SGHVS and CDR2 FNYEAQ. CDR3 in amino acids: CASSLNPGGPTYEQYF. The CDR3 DNA follows: TGTGCCAGCAGCTTAAACCCAGGGGGTCCCACCTACGAGCAGTACTTC.

The chain has TRBV28 and TRBJ1-5; TRBD1 agrees at 10 bases. Germline-derived CDR1 and CDR2 are MDHEN and SYDVKM. J gave up 0 bases and V 2 bases, and 7 bases lay outside the gene matches. There are 18 residues in the CDR3. The CDR3 sequence is CASSLRDRGTYSNQPQHF. The CDR3 DNA is TGTGCCAGCAGTTTACGGGACAGGGGAACTTATAGCAATCAGCCCCAGCATTTT.

This rearrangement joins TRBV19 to TRBJ2-1; D could derive from TRBD1 or TRBD2 (6 bases each). Germline values: CDR1 LNHDA, CDR2 SQIVND (reference sequence). The CDR3 sequence is 17 residues long. With 6 bases removed from V and 4 bases from J, the gap between germline ends came to 22 bases. CDR3 loop: CASRTGAGGEWYNEQFF. CDR3 bases: TGTGCCAGTAGGACGGGGGCCGGCGGAGAATGGTACAATGAGCAGTTCTTC.